The source of this T cell receptor beta chain is a study of T-cell reconstitution after alpha-beta-depleted transplantation in children. This clonotype was detected a few times. Its matching antigen is unknown. TCRbeta library preparation incorporated unique molecular identifiers. TCRdb used MiXCR to reprocess the PCR reads, holding one entry per CDR3 protein. The sample lists some 290,000 distinct CDR3 sequences; 23% were seen once. The study, taken as a whole, reports: About two months after transplant, alpha-beta T cells reportedly came from several hundred expanded graft clones. T-cell numbers and diversity one year post-transplant derived largely from freshly generated T cells. Some patients' high day-60 TCRbeta diversity was traced to surviving recipient T cells and thymic progenitors.

The CDR3 spans 14 residues. Unmatched junction bases numbered 7, after V lost 2 bases and J lost 10 bases. J is TRBJ2-1 and V is TRBV12-3 or TRBV12-4; 8 bases align to TRBD2. The material sequenced was PBMCs, mostly from graft donor cells, taken 180 days after TCRalphabeta/CD19-depleted stem cell transplant. The origin of this receptor is a male patient aged 10-17 years who had a stem cell transplant for acute lymphoblastic leukemia, so the T cells may come from the graft donor. CDR3 residues: CASSLSGRIWEQFF. CDR3 sequence (DNA): TGTGCCAGCAGTTTAAGCGGGAGAATTTGGGAGCAGTTCTTC.